This T cell receptor (beta chain) comes out of a study of blood T cell repertoires in COVID-19. For the study at large: The United States, Italy and Spain supplied acute and convalescent COVID-19 samples. T cells, B-cell-depleted T cells, or PBMCs provided the cDNA or gDNA that served as material.

This clone came up once. Original data processing: Reference gene primer amplification gave nucleated cell count estimates. Sequenced by immunoSEQ multiplex PCR; TCRdb stores in-frame clones only, minus some. V and J calls and clone size come straight from that table; D and trimming were deduced from the DNA. The data show approximately 94,000 clones, 85% seen once. The CDR3 runs 13 residues. After removal of 7 bases from V and 6 bases from J, the junction contained 7 bases not matched to a gene. Germline CDR1 is LGHDT and CDR2 is YNNKEL (reference sequence). The J gene is TRBJ2-7, the V gene TRBV3-1 (or the pseudogene TRBV3-2), with 9 bases that match TRBD2. Sequencing input: peripheral blood. The receptor was derived from a man aged 50 to 59 with active or convalescent COVID-19. The CDR3 reads CASTGLAIAEQYF. The CDR3 DNA follows: TGTGCCAGCACAGGACTAGCGATTGCCGAGCAGTACTTC.